The clone carrying this T cell receptor beta chain appeared a few times. This record belongs to a study of cytomegalovirus exposure and HLA in healthy donors. CDR3 size: 18 residues. Trimming cost V 4 bases and J 2 bases; bases outside gene matches: 7. Germline values: CDR1 MGHRA, CDR2 YSYEKL. The PCR was carried out with 60 Vbeta primers and 13 Jbeta primers. The assay was immunoSEQ multiplex PCR, and TCRdb's table has in-frame clones only and misses some. The sample yields 90,000 to 120,000 clones, roughly 80% seen once. The receptor's source is a man aged 30-40 years in good health and CMV-seronegative. The chain joins TRBV4-1 to TRBJ2-6; 11 positions match TRBD2. The source material was PBMCs. In nucleotides, the CDR3 is TGCGCCAGCAGCCTGTTGTCACTAGCGGGAGCTGGGGCCAACGTCCTGACTTTC. Amino acids: CASSLLSLAGAGANVLTF.